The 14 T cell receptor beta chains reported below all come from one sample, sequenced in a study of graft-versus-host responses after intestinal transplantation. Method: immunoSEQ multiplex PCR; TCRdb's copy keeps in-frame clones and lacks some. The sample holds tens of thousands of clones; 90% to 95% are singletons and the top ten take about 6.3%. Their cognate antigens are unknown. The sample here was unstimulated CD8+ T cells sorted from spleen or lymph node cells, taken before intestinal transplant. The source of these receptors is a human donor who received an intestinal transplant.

CDR3 residues: CASSERTGFDNEQFF. CDR3 bases: TGTGCCAGCAGTGAGAGGACAGGGTTTGACAATGAGCAGTTCTTC. The chain has TRBV2 and TRBJ2-1; TRBD1 matches at 8 bases. Germline CDR1 reads SNHLY; CDR2 reads FYNNEI. This CDR3 is 15 amino acids long. J was trimmed by 5 bases and V by 3 bases; bases with no gene match: 6.

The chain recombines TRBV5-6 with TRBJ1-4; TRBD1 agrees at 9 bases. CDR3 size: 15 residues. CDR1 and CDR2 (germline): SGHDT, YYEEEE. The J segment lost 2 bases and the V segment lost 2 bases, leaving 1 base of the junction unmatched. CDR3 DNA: TGTGCCAGCAGCTTTGGGACAGGGACTAATGAAAAACTGTTTTTT. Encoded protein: CASSFGTGTNEKLFF.

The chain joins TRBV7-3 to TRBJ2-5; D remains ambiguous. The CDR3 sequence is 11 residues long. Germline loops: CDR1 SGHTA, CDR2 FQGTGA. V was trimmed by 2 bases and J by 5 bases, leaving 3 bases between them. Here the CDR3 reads CASSLPETQYF. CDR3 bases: TGTGCCAGCAGCTTACCGGAGACCCAGTACTTC.

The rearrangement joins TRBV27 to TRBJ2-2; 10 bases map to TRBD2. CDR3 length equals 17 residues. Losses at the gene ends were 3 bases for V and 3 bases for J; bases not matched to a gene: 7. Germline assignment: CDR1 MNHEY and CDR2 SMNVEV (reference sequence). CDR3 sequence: CASSFQLSGGDTGELFF. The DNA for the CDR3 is TGTGCCAGCAGTTTTCAATTGAGCGGGGGGGACACCGGGGAGCTGTTTTTT.

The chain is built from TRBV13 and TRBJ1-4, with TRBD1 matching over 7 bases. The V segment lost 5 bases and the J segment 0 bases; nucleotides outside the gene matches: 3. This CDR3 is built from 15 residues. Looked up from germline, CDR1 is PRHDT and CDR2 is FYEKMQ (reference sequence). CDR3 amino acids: CASSPRGATNEKLFF. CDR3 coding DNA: TGTGCCAGCAGCCCCAGGGGGGCAACTAATGAAAAACTGTTTTTT.

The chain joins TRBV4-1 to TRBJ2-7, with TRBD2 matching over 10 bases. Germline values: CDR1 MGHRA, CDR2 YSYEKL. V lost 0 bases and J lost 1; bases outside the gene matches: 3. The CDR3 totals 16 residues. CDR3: CASSQELAGDSYEQYF. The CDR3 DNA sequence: TGCGCCAGCAGCCAAGAGCTAGCGGGGGATTCCTACGAGCAGTACTTC.

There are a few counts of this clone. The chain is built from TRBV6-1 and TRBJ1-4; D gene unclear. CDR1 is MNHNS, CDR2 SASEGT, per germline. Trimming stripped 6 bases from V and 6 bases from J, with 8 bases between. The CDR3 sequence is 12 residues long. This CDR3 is CASSPWDEKLFF. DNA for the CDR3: TGTGCCAGCAGCCCCTGGGATGAAAAACTGTTTTTT.

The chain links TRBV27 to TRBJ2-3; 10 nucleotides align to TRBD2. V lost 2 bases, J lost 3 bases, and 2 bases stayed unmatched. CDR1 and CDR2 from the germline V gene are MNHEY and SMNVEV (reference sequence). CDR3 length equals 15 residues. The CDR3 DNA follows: TGTGCCAGCAGTTTACTAGCGGGAGAAACAGATACGCAGTATTTT. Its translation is CASSLLAGETDTQYF.

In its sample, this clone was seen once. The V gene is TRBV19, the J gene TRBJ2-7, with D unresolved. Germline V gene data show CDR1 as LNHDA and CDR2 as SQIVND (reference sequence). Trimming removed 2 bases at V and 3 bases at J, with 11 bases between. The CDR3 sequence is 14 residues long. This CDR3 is CASSIWGPHYEQYF. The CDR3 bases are TGTGCCAGTAGTATATGGGGTCCCCACTACGAGCAGTACTTC.

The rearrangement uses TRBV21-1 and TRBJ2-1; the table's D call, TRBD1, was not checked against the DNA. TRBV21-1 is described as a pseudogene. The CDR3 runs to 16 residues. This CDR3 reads CASSKSGQESPNEQFF. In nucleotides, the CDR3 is TGTGCCAGCAGCAAATCGGGACAGGAAAGTCCCAATGAGCAGTTCTTC.

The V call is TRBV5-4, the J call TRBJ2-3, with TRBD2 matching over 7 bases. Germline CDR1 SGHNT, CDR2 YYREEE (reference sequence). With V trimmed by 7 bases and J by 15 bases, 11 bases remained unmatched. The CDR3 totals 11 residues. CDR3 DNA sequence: TGTGCCAGCTCTCGGGCGGGAGAAGCATATTTT. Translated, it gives CASSRAGEAYF.

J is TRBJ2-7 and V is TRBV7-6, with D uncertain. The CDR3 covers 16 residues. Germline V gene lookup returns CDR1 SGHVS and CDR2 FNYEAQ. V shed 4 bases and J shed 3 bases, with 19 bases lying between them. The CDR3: CASSWPDARGGYEQYF. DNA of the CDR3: TGTGCCAGCAGCTGGCCCGATGCCCGCGGCGGCTACGAGCAGTACTTC. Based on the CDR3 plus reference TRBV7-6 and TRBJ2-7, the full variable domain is GAGVSQSPRYKVTKRGQDVALRCDPISGHVSLYWYRQALGQGPEFLTYFNYEAQQDKSGLPNDRFSAERPEGSISTLTIQRTEQRDSAMYRCASSWPDARGGYEQYFGPGTRLTVT.

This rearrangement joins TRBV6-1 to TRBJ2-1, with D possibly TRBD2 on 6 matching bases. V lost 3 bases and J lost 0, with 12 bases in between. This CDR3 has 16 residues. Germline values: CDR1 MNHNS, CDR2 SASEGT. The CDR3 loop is CASSDRERFSYNEQFF. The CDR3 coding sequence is TGTGCCAGCAGTGATCGGGAGCGGTTCTCCTACAATGAGCAGTTCTTC.

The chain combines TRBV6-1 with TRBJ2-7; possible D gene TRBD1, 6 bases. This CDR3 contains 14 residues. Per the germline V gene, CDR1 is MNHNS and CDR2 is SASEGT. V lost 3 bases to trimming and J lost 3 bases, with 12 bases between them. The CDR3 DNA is TGTGCCAGCAGTGAGACAGGTTCGTACTACGAGCAGTACTTC. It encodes CASSETGSYYEQYF.